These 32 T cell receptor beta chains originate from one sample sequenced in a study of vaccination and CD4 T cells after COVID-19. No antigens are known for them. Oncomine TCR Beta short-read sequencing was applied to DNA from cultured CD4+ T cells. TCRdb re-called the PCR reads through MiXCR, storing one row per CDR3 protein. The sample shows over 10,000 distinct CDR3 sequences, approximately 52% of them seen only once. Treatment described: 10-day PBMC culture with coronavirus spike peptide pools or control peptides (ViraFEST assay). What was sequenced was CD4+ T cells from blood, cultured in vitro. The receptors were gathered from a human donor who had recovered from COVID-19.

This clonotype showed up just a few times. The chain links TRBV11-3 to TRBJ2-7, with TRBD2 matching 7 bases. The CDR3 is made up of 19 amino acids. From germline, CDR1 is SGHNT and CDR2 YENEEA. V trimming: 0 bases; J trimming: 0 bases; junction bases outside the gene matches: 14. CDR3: CASSLEEWRGRGNSYEQYF. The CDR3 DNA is TGTGCCAGCAGCTTAGAAGAATGGCGTGGGCGGGGGAACTCCTACGAGCAGTACTTC.

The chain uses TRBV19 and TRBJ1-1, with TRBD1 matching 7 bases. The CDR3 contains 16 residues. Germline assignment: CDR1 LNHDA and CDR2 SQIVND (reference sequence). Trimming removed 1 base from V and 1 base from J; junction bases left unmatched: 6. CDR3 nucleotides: TGTGCCAGTAGTATAGCGGCCGGGACAGCGAACACTGAAGCTTTCTTT. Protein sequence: CASSIAAGTANTEAFF.

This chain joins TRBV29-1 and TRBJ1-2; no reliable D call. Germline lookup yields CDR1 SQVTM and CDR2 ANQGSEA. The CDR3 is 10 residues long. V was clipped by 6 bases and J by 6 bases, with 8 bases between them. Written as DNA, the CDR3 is TGCAGCGTGAGCGAAAATGGCTACACCTTC. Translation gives CSVSENGYTF.

As DNA, the CDR3 is TGTGCCTCCTCCGTTAGGGGCCCCTACAATGAGCAGTTCTTC. Translating gives CASSVRGPYNEQFF. The gene calls are TRBV12-3 or TRBV12-4 and TRBJ2-1, with TRBD1 as a possible D gene (5 bases). V gave up 11 bases and J gave up 2 bases, with 16 bases separating them. This CDR3 has 14 amino acids.

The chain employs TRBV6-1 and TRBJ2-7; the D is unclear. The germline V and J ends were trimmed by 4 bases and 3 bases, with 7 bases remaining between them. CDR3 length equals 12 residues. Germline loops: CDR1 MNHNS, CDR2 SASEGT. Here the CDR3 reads CASSVSVYEQYF. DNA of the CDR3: TGTGCCAGCAGTGTTTCGGTCTACGAGCAGTACTTC.

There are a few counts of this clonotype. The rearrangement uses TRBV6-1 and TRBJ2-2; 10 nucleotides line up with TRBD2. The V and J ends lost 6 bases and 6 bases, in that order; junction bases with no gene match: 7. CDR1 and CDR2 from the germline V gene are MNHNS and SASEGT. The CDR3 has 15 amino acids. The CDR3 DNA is TGTGCCAGCAGGGTAGCGGGGGGATTGGCCGGGGAGCTGTTTTTT. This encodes CASRVAGGLAGELFF.

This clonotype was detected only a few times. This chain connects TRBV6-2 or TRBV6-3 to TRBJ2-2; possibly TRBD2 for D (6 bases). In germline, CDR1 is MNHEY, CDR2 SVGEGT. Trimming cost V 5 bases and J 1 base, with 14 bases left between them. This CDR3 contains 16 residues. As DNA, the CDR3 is TGTGCCAGCAGTCCTATTTTGGGGGGGAACACCGGGGAGCTGTTTTTT. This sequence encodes CASSPILGGNTGELFF.

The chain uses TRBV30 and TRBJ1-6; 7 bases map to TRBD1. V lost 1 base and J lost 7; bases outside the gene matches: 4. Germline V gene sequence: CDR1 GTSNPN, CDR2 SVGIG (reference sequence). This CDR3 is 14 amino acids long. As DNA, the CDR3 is TGTGCCTGGAGTGCGGGACAGAAGAATTCACCCCTCCACTTT. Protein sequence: CAWSAGQKNSPLHF.

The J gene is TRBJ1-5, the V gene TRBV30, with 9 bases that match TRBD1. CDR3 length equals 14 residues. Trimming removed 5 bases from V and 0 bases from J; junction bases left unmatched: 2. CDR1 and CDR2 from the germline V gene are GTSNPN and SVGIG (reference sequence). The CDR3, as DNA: TGTGCCTGGGGACAGGGGAATAGCAATCAGCCCCAGCATTTT. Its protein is CAWGQGNSNQPQHF. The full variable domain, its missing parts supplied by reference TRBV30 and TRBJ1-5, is SQTIHQWPATLVQPVGSPLSLECTVEGTSNPNLYWYRQAAGRGLQLLFYSVGIGQISSEVPQNLSASRPQDRQFILSSKKLLLSDSGFYLCAWGQGNSNQPQHFGDGTRLSIL.

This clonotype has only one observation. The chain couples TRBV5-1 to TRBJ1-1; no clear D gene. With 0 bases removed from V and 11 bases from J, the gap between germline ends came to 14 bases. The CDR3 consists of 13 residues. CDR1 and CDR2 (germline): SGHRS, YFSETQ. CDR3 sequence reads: CASSLAGQVMAFF. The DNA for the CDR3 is TGCGCCAGCAGCTTGGCAGGTCAGGTGATGGCTTTCTTT.

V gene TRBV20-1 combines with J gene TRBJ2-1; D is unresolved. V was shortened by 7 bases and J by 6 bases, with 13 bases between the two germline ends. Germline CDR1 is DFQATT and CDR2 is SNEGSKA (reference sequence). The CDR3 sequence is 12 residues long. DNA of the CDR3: TGCAGTGTTAACCTCCGCCTCAATGAGCAGTTCTTC. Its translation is CSVNLRLNEQFF.

This CDR3 is CSASPTGTDTQYF. CDR3 DNA sequence: TGCAGTGCTAGCCCGACAGGCACAGATACGCAGTATTTT. The chain combines TRBV20-1 with TRBJ2-3; a weak D match, TRBD1 (5 bases). The CDR3 is made up of 13 amino acids. Germline CDR1 DFQATT, CDR2 SNEGSKA (reference sequence). The V end lost 3 bases, the J end lost 1 base, and 8 bases lay between the germline ends.

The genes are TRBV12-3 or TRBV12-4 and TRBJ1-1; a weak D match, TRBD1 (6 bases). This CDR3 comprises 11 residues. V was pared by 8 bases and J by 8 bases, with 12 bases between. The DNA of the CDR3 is TGTGCCAGCGGGATACAGGGAGAAGCTTTCTTT. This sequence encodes CASGIQGEAFF.

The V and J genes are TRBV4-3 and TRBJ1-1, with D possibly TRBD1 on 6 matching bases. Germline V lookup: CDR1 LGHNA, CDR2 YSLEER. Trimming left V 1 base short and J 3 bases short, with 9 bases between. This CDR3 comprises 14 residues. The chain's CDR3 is CASSQVGGHTEAFF. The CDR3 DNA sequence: TGCGCCAGCAGCCAAGTGGGGGGGCACACTGAAGCTTTCTTT.

CDR3 nucleotide sequence: TGTGCCAGCCTACGAACGCTCAGAGGGGGATATTCACCCCTCCACTTT. It translates to CASLRTLRGGYSPLHF. The chain couples TRBV2 to TRBJ1-6; possible D gene TRBD1, 6 bases. Trimming shortened V by 8 bases and J by 8 bases, and 22 bases separated the two germline ends. Germline values: CDR1 SNHLY, CDR2 FYNNEI. This CDR3 has 16 residues.

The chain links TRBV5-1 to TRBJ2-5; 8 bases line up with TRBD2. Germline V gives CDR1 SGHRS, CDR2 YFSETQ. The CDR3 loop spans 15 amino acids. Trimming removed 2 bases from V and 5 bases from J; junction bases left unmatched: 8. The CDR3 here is CASSFPGRGGETQYF. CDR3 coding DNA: TGCGCCAGCAGCTTTCCAGGGCGCGGGGGGGAGACCCAGTACTTC.

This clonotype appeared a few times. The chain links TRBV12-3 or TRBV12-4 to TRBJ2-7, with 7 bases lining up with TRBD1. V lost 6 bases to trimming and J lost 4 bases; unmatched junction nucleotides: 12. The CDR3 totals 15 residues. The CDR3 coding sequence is TGTGCCAGCAGGGCTACAGGGGCCGCAAAATACGAGCAGTACTTC. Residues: CASRATGAAKYEQYF.

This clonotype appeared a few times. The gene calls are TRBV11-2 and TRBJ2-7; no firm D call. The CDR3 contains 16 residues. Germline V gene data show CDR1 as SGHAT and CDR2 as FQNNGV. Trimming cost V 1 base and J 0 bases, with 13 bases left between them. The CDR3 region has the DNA TGTGCCAGCAGCTTAGTCGGCGGCCGTTCCTCCTACGAGCAGTACTTC. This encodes CASSLVGGRSSYEQYF.

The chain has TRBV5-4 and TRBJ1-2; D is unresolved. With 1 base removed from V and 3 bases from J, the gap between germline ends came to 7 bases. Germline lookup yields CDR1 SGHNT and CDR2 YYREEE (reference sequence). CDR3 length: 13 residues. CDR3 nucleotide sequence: TGTGCCAGCAGCTTGAACTCCTACTATGGCTACACCTTC. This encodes CASSLNSYYGYTF. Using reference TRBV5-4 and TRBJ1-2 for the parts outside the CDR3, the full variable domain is ETGVTQSPTHLIKTRGQQVTLRCSSQSGHNTVSWYQQALGQGPQFIFQYYREEENGRGNFPPRFSGLQFPNYSSELNVNALELDDSALYLCASSLNSYYGYTFGSGTRLTVV.

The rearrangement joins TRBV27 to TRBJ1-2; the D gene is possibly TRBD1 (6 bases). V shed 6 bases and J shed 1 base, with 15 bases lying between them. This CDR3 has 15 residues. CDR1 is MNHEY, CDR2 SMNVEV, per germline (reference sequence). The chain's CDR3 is CASRKDRQFNYGYTF. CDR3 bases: TGTGCCAGCAGAAAGGACAGACAATTTAACTATGGCTACACCTTC.

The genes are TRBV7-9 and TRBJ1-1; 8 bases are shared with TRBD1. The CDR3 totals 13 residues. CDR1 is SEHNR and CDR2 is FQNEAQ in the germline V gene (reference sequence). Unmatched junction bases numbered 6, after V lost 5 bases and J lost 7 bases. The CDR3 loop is CASSEYDRGEAFF. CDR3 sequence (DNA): TGTGCCAGCAGCGAGTACGACAGGGGTGAAGCTTTCTTT.

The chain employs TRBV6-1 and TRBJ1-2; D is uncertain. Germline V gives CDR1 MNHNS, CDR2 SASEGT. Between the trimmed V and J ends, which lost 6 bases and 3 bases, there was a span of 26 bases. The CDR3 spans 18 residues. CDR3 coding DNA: TGTGCCAGCAGGTCTTATCCGGGTCTGGAAACTGATTACTATGGCTACACCTTC. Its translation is CASRSYPGLETDYYGYTF.

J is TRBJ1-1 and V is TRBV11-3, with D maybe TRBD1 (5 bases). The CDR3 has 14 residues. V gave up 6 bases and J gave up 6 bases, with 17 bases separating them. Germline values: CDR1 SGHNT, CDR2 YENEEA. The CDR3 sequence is CASRVEKGRSEAFF. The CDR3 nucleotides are TGTGCCAGCAGGGTTGAAAAGGGGCGTTCTGAAGCTTTCTTT.

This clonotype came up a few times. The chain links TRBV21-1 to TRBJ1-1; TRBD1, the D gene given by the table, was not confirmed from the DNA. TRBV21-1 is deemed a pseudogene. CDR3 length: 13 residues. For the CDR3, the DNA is TGTGCCAGCCCCCGGGTCCAGAACACTGAAGCTTTCTTT. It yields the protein CASPRVQNTEAFF.

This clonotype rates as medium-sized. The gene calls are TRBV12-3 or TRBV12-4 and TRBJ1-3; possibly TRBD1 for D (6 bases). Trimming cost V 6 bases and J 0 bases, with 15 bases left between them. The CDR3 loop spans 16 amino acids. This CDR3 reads CASREYRALSGNTIYF. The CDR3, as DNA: TGTGCCAGCAGGGAGTACAGGGCCCTCTCTGGAAACACCATATATTTT.

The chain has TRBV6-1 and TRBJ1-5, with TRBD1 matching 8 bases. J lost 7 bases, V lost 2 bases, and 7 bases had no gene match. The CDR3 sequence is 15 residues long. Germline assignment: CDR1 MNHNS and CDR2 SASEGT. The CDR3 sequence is CASSERAGGGQPQHF. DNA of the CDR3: TGTGCCAGCAGTGAAAGGGCAGGGGGCGGGCAGCCCCAGCATTTT.

The DNA of the CDR3 is TGTGCCAGCAGTTTAGTGGCTCAGCGTTACAATGAGCAGTTCTTC. It translates to CASSLVAQRYNEQFF. The V and J genes are TRBV12-3 or TRBV12-4 and TRBJ2-1; D call uncertain. V shed 1 base and J shed 4 bases, with 11 bases lying between them. The CDR3 sequence is 15 residues long.

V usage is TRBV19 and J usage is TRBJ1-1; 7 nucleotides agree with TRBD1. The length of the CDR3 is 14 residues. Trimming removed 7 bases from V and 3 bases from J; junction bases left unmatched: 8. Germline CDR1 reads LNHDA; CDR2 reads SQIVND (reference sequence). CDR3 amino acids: CASIPTGKDTEAFF. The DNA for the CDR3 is TGTGCCAGTATTCCGACAGGGAAGGACACTGAAGCTTTCTTT.

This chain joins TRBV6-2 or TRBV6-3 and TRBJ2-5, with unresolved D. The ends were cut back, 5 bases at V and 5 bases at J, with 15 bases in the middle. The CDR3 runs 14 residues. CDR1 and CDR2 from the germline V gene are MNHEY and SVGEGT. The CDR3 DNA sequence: TGTGCCAGCAGTCAAACGACTGGCGCGGAGACCCAGTACTTC. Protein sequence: CASSQTTGAETQYF.

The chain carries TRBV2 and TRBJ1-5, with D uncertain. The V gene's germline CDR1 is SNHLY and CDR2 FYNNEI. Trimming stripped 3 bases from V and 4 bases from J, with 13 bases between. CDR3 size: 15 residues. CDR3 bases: TGTGCCAGCAGTGATTTACAGAATAAAAATCAGCCCCAGCATTTT. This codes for CASSDLQNKNQPQHF.

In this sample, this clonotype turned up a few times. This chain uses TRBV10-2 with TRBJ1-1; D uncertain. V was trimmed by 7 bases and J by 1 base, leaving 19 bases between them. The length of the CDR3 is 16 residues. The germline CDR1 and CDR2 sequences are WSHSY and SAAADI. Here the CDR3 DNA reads TGCGCCAGCACCCCACATAAAGCACACAGGAACACTGAAGCTTTCTTT. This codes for CASTPHKAHRNTEAFF.

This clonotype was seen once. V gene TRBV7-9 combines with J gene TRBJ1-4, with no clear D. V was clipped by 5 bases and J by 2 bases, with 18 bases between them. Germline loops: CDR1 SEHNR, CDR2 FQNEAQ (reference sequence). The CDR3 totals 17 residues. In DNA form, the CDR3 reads TGTGCCAGCAGCCGTTTTGCAGATTCAGAGACTAATGAAAAACTGTTTTTT. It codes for CASSRFADSETNEKLFF.